This is a list of T cell receptor beta chains from one sample in a study of chemoradiotherapy in HPV16-positive cancers. Libraries were prepared by immunoSEQ multiplex PCR; TCRdb keeps only in-frame clonotypes and omits some of them. The data hold around 8,000 clones, with approximately 80% observed a single time. The sample was collected from a patient who underwent chemoradiotherapy. These receptors were collected from a human donor with HPV-associated anogenital cancer. The CDR3 runs from the conserved cysteine through the conserved F or W. The order of the fields is CDR3 protein, CDR3 DNA, D gene, CDR3 length, J gene, V gene, clone size. A D gene is named only where the DNA matches it firmly. Size is stated for part of the rows, as once, few or many counts, or as a class when the clone is expanded.

CDR3aa: CASSRTDTEQYF
CDR3nt: TGTGCCAGTTCCCGGACAGATACGGAGCAGTACTTC
d_gene: .
len: 12
j_gene: TRBJ2-7
v_gene: TRBV19
abundance: .

CDR3aa: CASSEQASGSYEQYF
CDR3nt: TGTGCCAGCAGTGAACAGGCTAGCGGCTCCTACGAGCAGTACTTC
d_gene: TRBD2
len: 15
j_gene: TRBJ2-7
v_gene: TRBV6-1
abundance: .

CDR3aa: CASSLTAYEQYF
CDR3nt: TGTGCCAGCAGCTTGACAGCCTACGAGCAGTACTTC
d_gene: .
len: 12
j_gene: TRBJ2-7
v_gene: TRBV5-4
abundance: few

CDR3aa: CASSLAPAALYGYTF
CDR3nt: TGTGCCAGCAGCTTAGCGCCGGCGGCGCTCTATGGCTACACCTTC
d_gene: .
len: 15
j_gene: TRBJ1-2
v_gene: TRBV7-9
abundance: .

CDR3aa: CASSGSTDTQYF
CDR3nt: TGTGCCAGCAGCGGGAGCACAGATACGCAGTATTTT
d_gene: .
len: 12
j_gene: TRBJ2-3
v_gene: TRBV6-5
abundance: .

CDR3aa: CATSRETGDEQFF
CDR3nt: TGTGCCACCAGCAGGGAAACGGGTGATGAGCAGTTCTTC
d_gene: .
len: 13
j_gene: TRBJ2-1
v_gene: TRBV15
abundance: .

CDR3aa: CASLLVLGVNTEAFF
CDR3nt: TGTGCCAGCTTACTAGTTCTAGGGGTGAACACTGAAGCTTTCTTT
d_gene: .
len: 15
j_gene: TRBJ1-1
v_gene: TRBV18
abundance: few

CDR3aa: CASTKGYQPQHF
CDR3nt: TGTGCCAGCACAAAGGGATATCAGCCCCAGCATTTT
d_gene: .
len: 12
j_gene: TRBJ1-5
v_gene: TRBV28
abundance: .

CDR3aa: CASSLQGSQPQHF
CDR3nt: TGTGCCAGCAGTTTACAGGGGAGTCAGCCCCAGCATTTT
d_gene: .
len: 13
j_gene: TRBJ1-5
v_gene: TRBV28
abundance: .

CDR3aa: CASSPRRLSGTGELFF
CDR3nt: TGTGCCAGCAGTCCGCGTCGCCTGTCCGGGACCGGGGAGCTGTTTTTT
d_gene: .
len: 16
j_gene: TRBJ2-2
v_gene: TRBV28
abundance: .

CDR3aa: CASTRTASSYEQYF
CDR3nt: TGTGCCAGCACCCGGACAGCGAGCTCCTACGAGCAGTACTTC
d_gene: .
len: 14
j_gene: TRBJ2-7
v_gene: TRBV19
abundance: .

CDR3aa: CASSSNPFSGVGEQYF
CDR3nt: TGTGCCAGCAGTTCCAACCCTTTCTCAGGGGTTGGGGAGCAGTACTTC
d_gene: .
len: 16
j_gene: TRBJ2-7
v_gene: TRBV28
abundance: .

CDR3aa: CASSSGATDTQYF
CDR3nt: TGTGCCAGCAGTTCTGGGGCCACAGATACGCAGTATTTT
d_gene: .
len: 13
j_gene: TRBJ2-3
v_gene: TRBV28
abundance: .

CDR3aa: CASSPRTVSYEQYF
CDR3nt: TGTGCCAGCAGTCCCCGGACAGTCTCCTACGAGCAGTACTTC
d_gene: .
len: 14
j_gene: TRBJ2-7
v_gene: TRBV27
abundance: .

CDR3aa: CASSFQGVGDGYTF
CDR3nt: TGTGCTAGCAGCTTTCAGGGGGTAGGAGACGGCTACACCTTC
d_gene: TRBD1
len: 14
j_gene: TRBJ1-2
v_gene: TRBV7-7
abundance: .

CDR3aa: CASSVGTFGYTF
CDR3nt: TGTGCCAGCAGTGTCGGGACGTTCGGCTACACCTTC
d_gene: .
len: 12
j_gene: TRBJ1-2
v_gene: TRBV25-1
abundance: .